This T cell receptor beta chain derives from a study of cytomegalovirus exposure and HLA in healthy donors. Measured with immunoSEQ multiplex PCR; TCRdb has only the in-frame clones, and not every one. The sample consists of some 120,000 clones, roughly nine tenths of them appearing once. Germline V lookup: CDR1 MNHEY, CDR2 SMNVEV (reference sequence). This CDR3 spans 14 amino acids. V lost 2 bases and J 2 bases, leaving 8 bases between the germline ends. Study-wide points: It was approximately 170 TCR beta chains that were listed as cytomegalovirus-associated. A few CMV-associated chains were confirmed in vitro to be specific for CMV antigens.

Turning to this clone: Its antigen is undetermined.

Sample: PBMCs. This chain links TRBV27 with TRBJ2-3; D not certain. The sequence came from a man aged 25-45 years in good health and CMV-seronegative. The CDR3: CASSLTVATDTQYF. In DNA, the CDR3 is TGTGCCAGCAGTTTAACAGTGGCCACAGATACGCAGTATTTT.